The table lists the clone carrying this T cell receptor (beta chain) with many counts. Its target is unknown. The time point denotes: newly diagnosed GD, antithyroid drugs for less than 3 months. RNA from PBMCs was the source of the TCR library. CDR3 regions were amplified by Arm-PCR using iRepertoire HTBI primers to build TCR beta libraries. MiXCR, applied by TCRdb to the multiplex PCR reads, yields one record per CDR3 protein. The sample holds more than 300,000 distinct CDR3 sequences, approximately 12% seen once. The record originates from a study of regulatory T cells in long-lasting Graves disease. General study results and limits: With 2,500 to 3,500 shared public clonotypes, persistent patients exceeded new patients, who shared around 970. The TCR repertoire of persistent Graves' patients was less diverse than that of newly diagnosed ones.

The germline V gene has CDR1 KGHSH and CDR2 LQKENI. This CDR3 region has 15 residues. V trimming: 3 bases; J trimming: 6 bases; junction bases outside the gene matches: 9. Separately, the same data were catalogued under a study of T cells in Graves' hyperthyroidism and ophthalmopathy. That study reports: TCR CDR3 underwent first-round RT-PCR with the HTBI primer set. Most thyroid-expanded clonotypes above 0.001 were also found in blood.

This TCR derives from a woman aged 18-29 years with Graves disease. The sample here was peripheral blood mononuclear cells (PBMCs), taken at new diagnosis, from a patient treated with antithyroid drugs. The chain couples TRBV18 to TRBJ2-7, with 9 bases that match TRBD1. Here the CDR3 reads CASSPWTGELGEQYF. CDR3 coding DNA: TGTGCCAGCTCACCCTGGACAGGGGAATTGGGCGAGCAGTACTTC.